This passage covers 14 T cell receptor beta chains from one sample sequenced in a study of regulatory T cells in long-lasting Graves disease. Both iRepertoire HTBI primers and Arm-PCR of CDR3 regions were used to build the TCR beta libraries. Each CDR3 protein is one row after TCRdb ran MiXCR on the multiplex PCR reads. The sample carries 400,000 to 500,000 distinct CDR3 sequences, approximately 22% recorded once. Indicated time point: persistent/refractory GD, antithyroid drugs over 5 years with positive TRAb. The TCR library used RNA extracted from PBMCs. The sequences come from peripheral blood mononuclear cells (PBMCs), collected when the disease was refractory, from a patient treated with antithyroid drugs. Receptors originate from a female donor with Graves disease.

This clonotype was found a few times. V is TRBV28 and J is TRBJ1-3; TRBD1 matches 9 bases. The CDR3 is made up of 16 amino acids. CDR1 is MDHEN, CDR2 SYDVKM, per germline. J was trimmed by 0 bases and V by 6 bases; bases with no gene match: 6. The CDR3 DNA reads as TGTGCCAGCAGGTCCCGGGACAGGGTCTCTGGAAACACCATATATTTT. Its protein product is CASRSRDRVSGNTIYF.

This chain connects TRBV27 to TRBJ1-6; D remains unclear. The V end lost 4 bases, the J end lost 12 bases, and 19 bases lay between the germline ends. This CDR3 region has 15 residues. In germline, CDR1 is MNHEY, CDR2 SMNVEV (reference sequence). The CDR3 is CASSWATSEVKPLHF. The CDR3 DNA reads as TGTGCCAGCAGTTGGGCTACATCTGAGGTGAAACCCCTCCACTTT.

The chain recombines TRBV20-1 with TRBJ1-1, with no clear D. V shed 5 bases and J shed 4 bases, with 14 bases lying between them. CDR3 length: 13 residues. CDR1 DFQATT and CDR2 SNEGSKA come from the germline V gene (reference sequence). The CDR3: CSAFLSHGTEAFF. Written as DNA, the CDR3 is TGCAGTGCTTTCCTCTCGCACGGCACTGAAGCTTTCTTT.

The rearrangement uses TRBV2 and TRBJ1-1; D ambiguous. The V end lost 7 bases, the J end lost 1 base, and 10 bases lay between the germline ends. CDR1 and CDR2 (germline): SNHLY, FYNNEI. The CDR3 spans 13 residues. The CDR3 sequence is CASKRTENTEAFF. Written as DNA, the CDR3 is TGTGCCAGCAAAAGGACTGAGAACACTGAAGCTTTCTTT. Variable domain in full (rest from reference TRBV2 and TRBJ1-1): EPEVTQTPSHQVTQMGQEVILRCVPISNHLYFYWYRQILGQKVEFLVSFYNNEISEKSEIFDDQFSVERPDGSNFTLKIRSTKLEDSAMYFCASKRTENTEAFFGQGTRLTVV.

This clonotype turned up a few times. The chain carries TRBV6-2 or TRBV6-3 and TRBJ2-7; 7 bases agree with TRBD1. V was pared by 7 bases and J by 5 bases, with 11 bases of the junction left unmatched. This CDR3 has 14 amino acids. The V gene's germline CDR1 is MNHEY and CDR2 SVGEGT. CDR3 sequence (DNA): TGTGCCAGCACCCGAGACAGGGAGTATAACGAGCAGTACTTC. It specifies CASTRDREYNEQYF.

Regarding this clonotype: The likely explanation is a read error, given a far larger clone one base away. The chain links TRBV7-2 to TRBJ2-5; 12 nucleotides agree with TRBD2. V lost 6 bases, J lost 4 bases, and 9 bases stayed unmatched. Germline-derived CDR1 and CDR2 are SGHTA and FQGNSA. The CDR3 spans 16 residues. For the CDR3, the DNA is TGTGCCAGCAGGGAGACTAGCGGGAGTCTCGCAGAGACCCAGTACTTC. This sequence encodes CASRETSGSLAETQYF.

This clonotype has ten or more counts. The chain uses TRBV6-1 and TRBJ2-7, with D unresolved. Germline-derived CDR1 and CDR2 are MNHNS and SASEGT. V was trimmed by 5 bases and J by 3 bases, leaving 14 bases between them. The CDR3 covers 14 residues. The CDR3 bases are TGTGCCAGCAGTCGATGGGAAAGGATCTACGAGCAGTACTTC. Translating gives CASSRWERIYEQYF.

The chain uses TRBV2 and TRBJ2-1, with TRBD1 as a possible D gene (6 bases). Trimming removed 9 bases at V and 13 bases at J, with 22 bases between. The CDR3 has 13 residues. Germline loops: CDR1 SNHLY, CDR2 FYNNEI. The chain's CDR3 is CARKEQGIMGQFF. The CDR3 nucleotides read TGTGCCAGGAAAGAACAGGGAATCATGGGTCAGTTCTTC.

This clonotype was observed many times. The rearrangement joins TRBV28 to TRBJ1-2; 8 bases agree with TRBD1. CDR3 length equals 16 residues. CDR1 and CDR2 (germline): MDHEN, SYDVKM. Trimming removed 2 bases from V and 5 bases from J; junction bases left unmatched: 10. In DNA, the CDR3 is TGTGCCAGCAGTTTAAGCACGGGACAGGTCGGTTATGGCTACACCTTC. Translating gives CASSLSTGQVGYGYTF.

Many counts were recorded for this clonotype. J is TRBJ2-5 and V is TRBV3-1, with 11 bases that match TRBD2. V lost 4 bases, J lost 4 bases, and 5 bases stayed unmatched. Germline V gene data show CDR1 as LGHDT and CDR2 as YNNKEL (reference sequence). The CDR3 totals 15 residues. This CDR3 is CASSLVAGGGETQYF. CDR3 in DNA: TGTGCCAGCAGCCTGGTAGCGGGAGGGGGAGAGACCCAGTACTTC.

In its sample, this clonotype was seen many times. This chain joins TRBV20-1 and TRBJ1-2; TRBD1 matches at 10 bases. This CDR3 has 13 amino acids. Germline-derived CDR1 and CDR2 are DFQATT and SNEGSKA (reference sequence). V lost 4 bases and J lost 6; bases outside the gene matches: 5. The CDR3 nucleotides are TGCAGTGCTATTGACGACAGGGGGCATGGCTACACCTTC. Its translation is CSAIDDRGHGYTF.

In this sample, this clonotype turned up many times. The rearrangement joins TRBV28 to TRBJ1-6; D remains unclear. The CDR3 is 15 residues long. Trimming removed 7 bases from V and 7 bases from J, with 17 bases in between. Germline assignment: CDR1 MDHEN and CDR2 SYDVKM. For the CDR3, the DNA is TGTGCCAGCATCACCGGATGGGCCAGCAATTCACCCCTCCACTTT. Translating gives CASITGWASNSPLHF.

A word on this clonotype: A much larger clone lies a single base off, so this may be a read error. This rearrangement joins TRBV5-4 to TRBJ2-2; possibly TRBD1 or TRBD2 for D (6 bases each). V was clipped by 7 bases and J by 7 bases, with 20 bases between them. CDR3 length: 15 amino acids. The germline gives CDR1 SGHNT, CDR2 YYREEE (reference sequence). The DNA of the CDR3 is TGTGCCAGCGGTGTCCAGGGGCGGAGGGACGGGGAGCTGTTTTTT. Its translation: CASGVQGRRDGELFF.

The table lists this clonotype with many counts. The chain combines TRBV6-1 with TRBJ1-1; D is possibly TRBD1 (5 bases). CDR1 and CDR2 (germline): MNHNS, SASEGT. The CDR3 is made up of 13 amino acids. V was clipped by 3 bases and J by 4 bases, with 9 bases between them. The CDR3, as DNA: TGTGCCAGCAGTGACCAGGGAGGCACTGAAGCTTTCTTT. It codes for CASSDQGGTEAFF.